These 27 T cell receptor beta chains came from one sample sequenced in a study of blood T cell repertoires in COVID-19. Profiling relied on immunoSEQ multiplex PCR, and the TCRdb table lists in-frame clones only, not all of them. Among around 97,000 clones listed, approximately 80% were seen once. The specimen was peripheral blood. Receptors originate from a human donor in a cohort sampled during active or convalescent COVID-19.

The chain couples TRBV5-4 to TRBJ1-2, with TRBD1 identical over 7 bases. Losses at the gene ends were 1 base for V and 4 bases for J; bases not matched to a gene: 4. The CDR3 has 14 residues. Germline V CDR1 and CDR2: SGHNT, YYREEE (reference sequence). The CDR3 bases are TGTGCCAGCAGCTTGCAGGGGGTTATCTATGGCTACACCTTC. Amino acids: CASSLQGVIYGYTF.

The J gene is TRBJ1-4, the V gene TRBV5-1, with TRBD1 as a possible D gene (5 bases). The CDR3 has 15 residues. Per the germline V gene, CDR1 is SGHRS and CDR2 is YFSETQ. The V gene lost 4 bases and the J gene lost 2 bases, with 12 bases spanning the gap. In DNA, the CDR3 is TGCGCCAGCAGCCCATCAGGGAGGACTAATGAAAAACTGTTTTTT. It yields the protein CASSPSGRTNEKLFF. The full variable domain, with the rest looked up from reference TRBV5-1 and TRBJ1-4, is KAGVTQTPRYLIKTRGQQVTLSCSPISGHRSVSWYQQTPGQGLQFLFEYFSETQRNKGNFPGRFSGRQFSNSRSEMNVSTLELGDSALYLCASSPSGRTNEKLFFGSGTQLSVL.

This chain links TRBV5-6 with TRBJ1-6, with a tentative D call TRBD1 (5 bases). Per the germline V gene, CDR1 is SGHDT and CDR2 is YYEEEE. The CDR3 extends over 15 amino acids. Trimming removed 4 bases from V and 2 bases from J, with 10 bases in between. The CDR3 reads CASSNRWPYNSPLHF. The CDR3 nucleotides are TGTGCCAGCAGCAACAGGTGGCCCTATAATTCACCCCTCCACTTT.

The J gene is TRBJ1-5, the V gene TRBV27; the D is unclear. This CDR3 contains 19 residues. Germline assignment: CDR1 MNHEY and CDR2 SMNVEV (reference sequence). Trimming pared 7 bases from V and 4 bases from J, leaving 29 bases between. The CDR3, as DNA: TGTGCCAGCACCCAGCGGGTTAGTTCCACGGGAGCTGGAAATCAGCCCCAGCATTTT. Translated, it gives CASTQRVSSTGAGNQPQHF.

The chain links TRBV7-6 to TRBJ1-1, with 9 nucleotides matching TRBD1. From germline, CDR1 is SGHVS and CDR2 FNYEAQ. The CDR3 length is 15 residues. V was clipped by 4 bases and J by 8 bases; unmatched bases: 11. This CDR3 reads CASSSPRDRAGEAFF. The CDR3 DNA follows: TGTGCCAGCAGCTCCCCGCGGGACAGGGCCGGGGAAGCTTTCTTT.

V and J are TRBV5-1 and TRBJ1-1; D perhaps matches TRBD1 (6 bases). Trimming took off 5 bases at V and 7 bases at J, with 12 bases between the two ends. The CDR3 has 12 amino acids. Germline V gene lookup returns CDR1 SGHRS and CDR2 YFSETQ. The CDR3 loop is CASRKGESEAFF. Written as DNA, the CDR3 is TGCGCCAGCAGAAAGGGGGAAAGTGAAGCTTTCTTT.

This clone appeared a single time. This chain's CDR3 is CASSQRGSSYNSPLHF. CDR3 bases: TGCGCCAGCAGTCAACGGGGTAGCTCCTATAATTCACCCCTCCACTTT. The J gene is TRBJ1-6, the V gene TRBV23-1; D gene ambiguous. TRBV23-1 is known as an ORF, though its function is uncertain. The ends were cut back, 2 bases at V and 0 bases at J, with 8 bases in the middle. CDR3 length: 16 amino acids.

The V call is TRBV28, the J call TRBJ1-3, with 7 bases fitting TRBD1. The V gene's germline CDR1 is MDHEN and CDR2 SYDVKM. The CDR3 length is 16 residues. Trimming cost V 7 bases and J 2 bases; bases outside gene matches: 11. Here the CDR3 reads CASMTHFRGAGNTIYF. The CDR3, as DNA: TGTGCCAGCATGACTCACTTCAGGGGGGCTGGAAACACCATATATTTT.

This clone has just one count. The chain combines TRBV18 with TRBJ1-2; D perhaps matches TRBD1 (6 bases). Germline CDR1 reads KGHSH; CDR2 reads LQKENI. V was pared by 6 bases and J by 3 bases, with 17 bases between. This CDR3 is 15 amino acids long. The CDR3 nucleotides read TGTGCCAGCTCGGAACGCACAGGGACGGACTATGGCTACACCTTC. It codes for CASSERTGTDYGYTF. The variable domain in full, completed from reference TRBV18 and TRBJ1-2, reads NAGVMQNPRHLVRRRGQEARLRCSPMKGHSHVYWYRQLPEEGLKFMVYLQKENIIDESGMPKERFSAEFPKEGPSILRIQQVVRGDSAAYFCASSERTGTDYGYTFGSGTRLTVV.

This chain connects TRBV5-6 to TRBJ1-2, with a weak D call TRBD1 (6 bases). Between the trimmed V and J ends, which lost 4 bases and 7 bases, there was a span of 14 bases. This CDR3 has 13 residues. Germline V gene lookup returns CDR1 SGHDT and CDR2 YYEEEE. The CDR3 DNA follows: TGTGCCAGCAGCCTCTCTGCAGGGGTTGGCTACACCTTC. This codes for CASSLSAGVGYTF.

The chain links TRBV7-3 to TRBJ1-5; TRBD1 aligns across 7 bases. This CDR3 has 14 residues. Germline CDR1 and CDR2: SGHTA and FQGTGA. Germline trimming cut 5 bases from V and 10 bases from J; bases unmatched to any gene: 11. This CDR3 reads CASSKGAPGEPQHF. The CDR3, as DNA: TGTGCCAGCAGCAAGGGGGCTCCGGGTGAACCCCAGCATTTT. The full variable domain, rest sourced from reference TRBV7-3 and TRBJ1-5, is GAGVSQTPSNKVTEKGKYVELRCDPISGHTALYWYRQSLGQGPEFLIYFQGTGAADDSGLPNDRFFAVRPEGSVSTLKIQRTERGDSAVYLCASSKGAPGEPQHFGDGTRLSIL.

The gene calls are TRBV6-5 and TRBJ2-1; possible D gene TRBD2, 5 bases. The CDR3 has 13 amino acids. Per the germline V gene, CDR1 is MNHEY and CDR2 is SVGAGI. Trimming shortened V by 9 bases and J by 4 bases, and 13 bases separated the two germline ends. The CDR3 DNA follows: TGTGCCAGTGCACAGCGGATTTACAATGAGCAGTTCTTC. Translation gives CASAQRIYNEQFF.

This clone was counted only a few times. The chain links TRBV10-3 to TRBJ2-5, with TRBD1 matching 10 bases. There are 14 residues in the CDR3. V shed 3 bases, J shed 5 bases, and the junction held 3 bases outside the gene matches. Per the germline V gene, CDR1 is ENHRY and CDR2 is SYGVKD. CDR3 nucleotide sequence: TGTGCCATCAGTGAAAGGACAGGGGGGGAGACCCAGTACTTC. Residues: CAISERTGGETQYF.

This clone was found a few times. The chain carries TRBV7-2 and TRBJ1-1, with D hard to call. Germline loops: CDR1 SGHTA, CDR2 FQGNSA. The CDR3 runs to 13 residues. Trimming cost V 2 bases and J 3 bases, with 7 bases left between them. CDR3 nucleotides: TGTGCCAGCAGCTTAAGACGGGACACTGAAGCTTTCTTT. This encodes CASSLRRDTEAFF. The full variable domain, completed using reference TRBV7-2 and TRBJ1-1, is GAGVSQSPSNKVTEKGKDVELRCDPISGHTALYWYRQSLGQGLEFLIYFQGNSAPDKSGLPSDRFSAERTGGSVSTLTIQRTQQEDSAVYLCASSLRRDTEAFFGQGTRLTVV.

The chain employs TRBV7-9 and TRBJ2-2; 7 bases align to TRBD2. The V gene's germline CDR1 is SEHNR and CDR2 FQNEAQ (reference sequence). The CDR3 contains 17 residues. Trimming took 3 bases from V and 4 from J; bases not matched to a gene: 11. In DNA, the CDR3 is TGTGCCAGCAGCTTCCCGAGGAGCGGGGTGAGCACCGGGGAGCTGTTTTTT. This translates into CASSFPRSGVSTGELFF.

V and J are TRBV9 and TRBJ1-1; 7 nucleotides line up with TRBD1. Germline CDR1 SGDLS, CDR2 YYNGEE. V lost 0 bases, J lost 11 bases, and 7 bases stayed unmatched. The CDR3 covers 13 residues. This CDR3 reads CASSVATGVRAFF. Here the CDR3 DNA reads TGTGCCAGCAGCGTAGCAACAGGGGTTCGGGCTTTCTTT.

The chain employs TRBV7-2 and TRBJ2-1; D may be TRBD2 (6 bases). CDR3 length equals 16 residues. Germline CDR1 and CDR2: SGHTA and FQGNSA. The V gene lost 3 bases and the J gene lost 0 bases, with 12 bases spanning the gap. CDR3 DNA: TGTGCCAGCAGCTTGGGGGGTAAACGCTCCTACAATGAGCAGTTCTTC. Its protein is CASSLGGKRSYNEQFF.

The rearrangement joins TRBV7-9 to TRBJ2-1, with D possibly being TRBD2 (5 bases). Germline values: CDR1 SEHNR, CDR2 FQNEAQ (reference sequence). Trimming took 2 bases from V and 12 from J, leaving 8 bases between them. There are 11 residues in the CDR3. CDR3 protein: CASSLTEGQFF. The CDR3 region has the DNA TGTGCCAGCAGCTTAACCGAGGGGCAGTTCTTC.

This rearrangement joins TRBV7-6 to TRBJ1-2; D remains unclear. V was clipped by 5 bases and J by 3 bases, with 19 bases between them. The CDR3 contains 16 residues. Per germline, CDR1 SGHVS and CDR2 FNYEAQ. The CDR3 region is CASSPTRAKRDYGYTF. CDR3 nucleotide sequence: TGTGCCAGCAGCCCAACTAGGGCGAAACGGGACTATGGCTACACCTTC.

The rearrangement uses TRBV3-1 (or the pseudogene TRBV3-2) and TRBJ2-6; TRBD1 matches at 9 bases. Germline values: CDR1 LGHDT, CDR2 YNNKEL (reference sequence). The CDR3 length is 18 residues. The V segment lost 0 bases and the J segment 2 bases; nucleotides outside the gene matches: 5. CDR3 bases: TGTGCCAGCAGCCAAGAGGTACAGGGGGCCCCTGGGGCCAACGTCCTGACTTTC. Translated, it gives CASSQEVQGAPGANVLTF.

As regards this clone: This sample also contains other DNA sequences that code for the same CDR3. This chain uses TRBV4-2 with TRBJ2-1; 12 nucleotides align to TRBD2. The CDR3 is made up of 15 amino acids. Germline V CDR1 and CDR2: LGHNA, YNFKEQ. The V and J ends lost 1 base and 5 bases, in that order; junction bases with no gene match: 0. CDR3 sequence (DNA): TGTGCCAGCAGCCAAGGGACTAGCGGGGACAATGAGCAGTTCTTC. This encodes CASSQGTSGDNEQFF.

The table lists this clone with a few counts. The V gene is TRBV7-9, the J gene TRBJ2-1; D is uncertain. V was trimmed by 5 bases and J by 0 bases, leaving 11 bases between them. Germline loops: CDR1 SEHNR, CDR2 FQNEAQ (reference sequence). This CDR3 spans 15 amino acids. CDR3 region: CASSPGRSSYNEQFF. CDR3 nucleotide sequence: TGTGCCAGCAGCCCCGGTAGGAGCTCCTACAATGAGCAGTTCTTC.

The chain has TRBV6-2 or TRBV6-3 and TRBJ1-4; possible D gene TRBD1, 6 bases. The germline gives CDR1 MNHEY, CDR2 SVGEGT. V lost 6 bases to trimming and J lost 8 bases, with 19 bases between them. The CDR3 length is 15 residues. The CDR3 protein is CASSDGGRGIEKLFF. The CDR3 bases are TGTGCCAGCAGCGACGGCGGCAGGGGAATCGAAAAACTGTTTTTT.

In DNA form, the CDR3 reads TGTGCCAGCAGTTCGGGGGGCCTAAATCAGCCCCAGCATTTT. Residues: CASSSGGLNQPQHF. The chain employs TRBV6-6 and TRBJ1-5; maybe TRBD1 (6 bases). CDR1 is MNHNY, CDR2 SVGAGI, per germline (reference sequence). CDR3 length: 14 amino acids. Trimming pared 4 bases from V and 4 bases from J, leaving 11 bases between.

This clone was counted between two and nine times. The chain is built from TRBV5-1 and TRBJ2-2; D unclear. CDR1 is SGHRS and CDR2 is YFSETQ in the germline V gene. The CDR3 contains 14 residues. With 1 base removed from V and 4 bases from J, the gap between germline ends came to 8 bases. CDR3 residues: CASSLLVGTGELFF. The CDR3 DNA reads as TGCGCCAGCAGCTTGCTAGTTGGCACCGGGGAGCTGTTTTTT.

The chain combines TRBV9 with TRBJ2-1; D is uncertain. Between the trimmed V and J ends, which lost 2 bases and 6 bases, there was a span of 12 bases. This CDR3 is 14 amino acids long. Germline-derived CDR1 and CDR2 are SGDLS and YYNGEE. The CDR3 sequence is CASSVSVPTNEQFF. CDR3 coding DNA: TGTGCCAGCAGCGTTAGTGTCCCCACCAATGAGCAGTTCTTC. The whole variable domain, remainder taken from reference TRBV9 and TRBJ2-1, is DSGVTQTPKHLITATGQRVTLRCSPRSGDLSVYWYQQSLDQGLQFLIQYYNGEERAKGNILERFSAQQFPDLHSELNLSSLELGDSALYFCASSVSVPTNEQFFGPGTRLTVL.

The CDR3 protein is CASTTQERGLGEAFF. The CDR3 DNA sequence: TGTGCCAGCACCACACAAGAAAGGGGGCTGGGTGAAGCTTTCTTT. The gene calls are TRBV7-9 and TRBJ1-1; 7 bases agree with TRBD1. Trimming cost V 7 bases and J 7 bases; bases outside gene matches: 15. Germline loops: CDR1 SEHNR, CDR2 FQNEAQ (reference sequence). This CDR3 spans 15 amino acids.